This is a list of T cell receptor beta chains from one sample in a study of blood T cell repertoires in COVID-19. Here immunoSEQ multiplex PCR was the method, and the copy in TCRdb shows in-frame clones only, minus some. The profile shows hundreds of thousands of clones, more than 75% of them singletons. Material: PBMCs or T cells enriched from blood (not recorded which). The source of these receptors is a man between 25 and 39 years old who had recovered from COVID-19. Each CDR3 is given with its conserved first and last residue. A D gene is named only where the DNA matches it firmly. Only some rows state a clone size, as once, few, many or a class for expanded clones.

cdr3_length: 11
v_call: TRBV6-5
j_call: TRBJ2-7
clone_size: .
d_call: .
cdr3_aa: CASLSGYEQYF
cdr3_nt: TGTGCCAGCCTATCAGGTTACGAGCAGTACTTC

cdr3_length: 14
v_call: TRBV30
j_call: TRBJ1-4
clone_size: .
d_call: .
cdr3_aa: CAWSVFGGTQGLFF
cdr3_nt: TGTGCCTGGAGTGTCTTCGGGGGGACCCAGGGACTGTTTTTT

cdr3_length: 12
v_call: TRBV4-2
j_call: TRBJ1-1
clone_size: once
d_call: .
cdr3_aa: CASSRGDAEAFF
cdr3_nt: TGTGCCAGCAGCCGGGGAGACGCTGAAGCTTTCTTT

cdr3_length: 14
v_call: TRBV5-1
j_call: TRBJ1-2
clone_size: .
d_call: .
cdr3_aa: CASSLDRGGDGYTF
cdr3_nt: TGCGCCAGCAGCTTGGATCGGGGGGGCGATGGCTACACCTTC

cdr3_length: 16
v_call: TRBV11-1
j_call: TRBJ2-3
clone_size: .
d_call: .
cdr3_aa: CASIEDYTKGPDTQYF
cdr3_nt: TGTGCCAGCATCGAGGACTACACGAAAGGCCCAGATACGCAGTATTTT

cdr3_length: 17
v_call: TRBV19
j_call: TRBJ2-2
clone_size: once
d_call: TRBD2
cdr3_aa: CASTRRTSGRPTGELFF
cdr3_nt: TGTGCCAGTACCCGGAGGACTAGCGGGAGGCCCACCGGGGAGCTGTTTTTT

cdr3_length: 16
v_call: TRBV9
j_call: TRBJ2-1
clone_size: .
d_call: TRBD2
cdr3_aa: CASSAPTSGGDNEQFF
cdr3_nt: TGTGCCAGCAGCGCCCCGACTAGCGGGGGAGATAATGAGCAGTTCTTC

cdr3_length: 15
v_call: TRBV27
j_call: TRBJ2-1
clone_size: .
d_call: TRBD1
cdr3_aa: CASSLDTGAYNEQFF
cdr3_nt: TGTGCCAGCAGTTTAGATACAGGGGCCTACAATGAGCAGTTCTTC

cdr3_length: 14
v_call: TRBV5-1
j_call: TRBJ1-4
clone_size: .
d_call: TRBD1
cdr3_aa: CASRYGTANEKLFF
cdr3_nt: TGCGCCAGCCGATATGGGACAGCTAATGAAAAACTGTTTTTT

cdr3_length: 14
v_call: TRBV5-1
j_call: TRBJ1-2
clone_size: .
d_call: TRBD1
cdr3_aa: CASSLTGEHYGYTF
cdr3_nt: TGCGCCAGCAGCTTAACAGGGGAGCACTATGGCTACACCTTC

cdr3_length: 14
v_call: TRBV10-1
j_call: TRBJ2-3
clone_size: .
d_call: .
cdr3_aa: CASSEPTGTDTQYF
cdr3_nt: TGCGCCAGCAGTGAACCAACGGGCACAGATACGCAGTATTTT

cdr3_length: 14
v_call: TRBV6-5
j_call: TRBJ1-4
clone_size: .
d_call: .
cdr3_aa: CASSPSATNEKLFF
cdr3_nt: TGTGCCAGCAGTCCCAGTGCAACTAATGAAAAACTGTTTTTT

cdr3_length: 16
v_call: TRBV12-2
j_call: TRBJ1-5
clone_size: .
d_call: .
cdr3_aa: CASLVQGGATHQPQHF
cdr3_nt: TGTGCAAGTCTCGTCCAGGGGGGCGCAACCCATCAGCCCCAGCATTTT

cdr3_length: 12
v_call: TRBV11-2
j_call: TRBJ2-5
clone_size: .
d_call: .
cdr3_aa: CASSRGQETQYF
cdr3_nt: TGTGCCAGCAGCCGGGGGCAAGAGACCCAGTACTTC

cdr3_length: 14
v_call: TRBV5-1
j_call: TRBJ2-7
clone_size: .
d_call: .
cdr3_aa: CASSLSTGGYEQYF
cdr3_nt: TGCGCCAGCAGCTTGTCGACCGGGGGCTACGAGCAGTACTTC

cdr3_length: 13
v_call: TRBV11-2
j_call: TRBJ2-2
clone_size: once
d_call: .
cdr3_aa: CASSLATRGELFF
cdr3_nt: TGTGCCAGCAGCTTAGCTACTCGGGGGGAGCTGTTTTTT

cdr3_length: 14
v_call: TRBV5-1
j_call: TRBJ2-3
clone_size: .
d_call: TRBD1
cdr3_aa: CASSLQGGTDTQYF
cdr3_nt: TGCGCCAGCAGCTTGCAGGGGGGCACAGATACGCAGTATTTT

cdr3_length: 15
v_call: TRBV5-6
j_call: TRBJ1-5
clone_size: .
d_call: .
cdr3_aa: CASSLGQDLNQPQHF
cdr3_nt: TGTGCCAGCAGCTTAGGTCAGGACTTGAATCAGCCCCAGCATTTT

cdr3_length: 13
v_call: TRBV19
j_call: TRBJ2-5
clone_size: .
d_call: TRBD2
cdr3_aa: CATSWLGGETQYF
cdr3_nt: TGTGCCACGAGTTGGTTGGGAGGGGAGACCCAGTACTTC

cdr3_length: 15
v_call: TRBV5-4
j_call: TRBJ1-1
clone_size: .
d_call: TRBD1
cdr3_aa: CASSFPGQLNTEAFF
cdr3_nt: TGTGCCAGCAGCTTCCCGGGACAGCTGAACACTGAAGCTTTCTTT

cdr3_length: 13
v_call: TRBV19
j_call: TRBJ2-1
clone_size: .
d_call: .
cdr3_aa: CASSRSLAPEQFF
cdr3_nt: TGTGCCAGTAGTCGTTCGTTGGCACCGGAGCAGTTCTTC

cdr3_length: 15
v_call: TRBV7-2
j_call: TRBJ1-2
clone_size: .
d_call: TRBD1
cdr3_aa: CASSLGAGGIYGYTF
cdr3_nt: TGTGCCAGCAGCTTAGGAGCAGGGGGGATCTATGGCTACACCTTC

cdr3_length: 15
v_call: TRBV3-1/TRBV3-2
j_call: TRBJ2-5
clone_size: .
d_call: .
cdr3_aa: CASSPEGRLGETQYF
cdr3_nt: TGTGCCAGCAGCCCCGAGGGTAGGCTCGGGGAGACCCAGTACTTC